One and the same sample provided the 23 T cell receptor beta chains below, sequenced in a study of early T cells in non-severe SARS-CoV-2 infection. TCRdb analysed the 5' RACE reads with MiXCR anew, one entry per CDR3 protein. The sample includes about 50,000 distinct CDR3 sequences, under 12% of them seen just once. Sequenced sample: whole blood. Receptor source: an adult who was a healthcare worker with PCR-confirmed SARS-CoV-2 infection or an uninfected control (not recorded which).

This clonotype was counted many times. V is TRBV19 and J is TRBJ2-3, with TRBD2 identical over 9 bases. CDR1 is LNHDA and CDR2 is SQIVND in the germline V gene (reference sequence). The CDR3 sequence is 14 residues long. V trimming: 7 bases; J trimming: 1 base; junction bases outside the gene matches: 3. The CDR3 protein is CASTVAGGTDTQYF. The CDR3 DNA reads TGTGCCAGTACCGTAGCGGGAGGCACAGATACGCAGTATTTT.

The chain links TRBV29-1 to TRBJ1-2, with TRBD1 matching 7 bases. V gave up 2 bases and J gave up 4 bases; unmatched junction bases: 4. Germline-derived CDR1 and CDR2 are SQVTM and ANQGSEA. The length of the CDR3 is 13 residues. CDR3 sequence reads: CSVERAGGYGYTF. In DNA, the CDR3 is TGCAGCGTTGAACGAGCAGGGGGCTATGGCTACACCTTC.

This clonotype was found many times. The CDR3 reads CASSFAPAGVLAYEQYF. The CDR3 DNA follows: TGCGCCAGCAGCTTCGCTCCAGCGGGAGTACTGGCCTACGAGCAGTACTTC. The V and J genes are TRBV5-1 and TRBJ2-7, with 8 bases matching TRBD2. Germline CDR1 reads SGHRS; CDR2 reads YFSETQ. The V and J ends lost 2 bases and 2 bases, in that order; junction bases with no gene match: 12. CDR3 length equals 17 residues.

The chain carries TRBV5-1 and TRBJ1-5; D not certain. Germline-derived CDR1 and CDR2 are SGHRS and YFSETQ. The length of the CDR3 is 13 residues. Trimming shortened V by 4 bases and J by 5 bases, and 10 bases separated the two germline ends. In DNA, the CDR3 is TGCGCCAGCAGCCAAGACCCAGATCAGCCCCAGCATTTT. Protein: CASSQDPDQPQHF. The full variable domain, completed using reference TRBV5-1 and TRBJ1-5, is KAGVTQTPRYLIKTRGQQVTLSCSPISGHRSVSWYQQTPGQGLQFLFEYFSETQRNKGNFPGRFSGRQFSNSRSEMNVSTLELGDSALYLCASSQDPDQPQHFGDGTRLSIL.

This clonotype has at least ten counts. The genes are TRBV6-2 or TRBV6-3 and TRBJ2-3, with D unresolved. The germline V and J ends were trimmed by 2 bases and 3 bases, with 9 bases remaining between them. The CDR3 is 14 amino acids. Germline V gene data show CDR1 as MNHEY and CDR2 as SVGEGT. The CDR3 region has the DNA TGTGCCAGCAGTTACCAATCTAGAACAGATACGCAGTATTTT. It encodes CASSYQSRTDTQYF.

This sequence joins TRBV29-1 and TRBJ2-5, with D possibly TRBD2 on 5 matching bases. The CDR3 is 14 amino acids. The germline V gene encodes CDR1 SQVTM and CDR2 ANQGSEA. V was cut by 6 bases and J by 0 bases, with 14 bases left in between. CDR3 coding DNA: TGCAGCGTGACGGGGTCCGGGAACCAAGAGACCCAGTACTTC. Protein: CSVTGSGNQETQYF.

The chain links TRBV6-1 to TRBJ2-7; TRBD1 matches 10 bases. In germline, CDR1 is MNHNS, CDR2 SASEGT. The CDR3 spans 15 residues. J was trimmed by 3 bases and V by 5 bases; bases with no gene match: 7. The CDR3 spells CASSRPDRGDYEQYF. CDR3 coding DNA: TGTGCCAGCAGTCGCCCGGACAGGGGGGACTACGAGCAGTACTTC.

This clonotype was picked up many times. This chain uses TRBV4-3 with TRBJ1-1; D is perhaps TRBD1 (5 bases). The CDR3 length is 11 residues. CDR1 is LGHNA and CDR2 is YSLEER in the germline V gene. The V end lost 1 base, the J end lost 10 bases, and 7 bases lay between the germline ends. CDR3 sequence: CASSQVGVAFF. The CDR3 nucleotides are TGCGCCAGCAGCCAAGTAGGGGTAGCTTTCTTT.

This clonotype occurred many times. This chain connects TRBV20-1 to TRBJ2-3; 14 bases align to TRBD2. Germline V gene sequence: CDR1 DFQATT, CDR2 SNEGSKA (reference sequence). The CDR3 is 17 residues long. Trimming took 6 bases from V and 6 from J; bases not matched to a gene: 14. Here the CDR3 reads CSAPGTSGSGTPDTQYF. The CDR3, as DNA: TGCAGTGCCCCCGGGACTAGCGGGAGTGGGACCCCCGATACGCAGTATTTT.

This clonotype was picked up many times. V is TRBV18 and J is TRBJ1-1; tentative D call: TRBD1 (5 bases). Germline-derived CDR1 and CDR2 are KGHSH and LQKENI. V lost 3 bases and J 4 bases, leaving 18 bases between the germline ends. The CDR3 has 16 residues. CDR3 nucleotide sequence: TGTGCCAGCTCACCGTCGAGGGGCCGGCCAGGCACTGAAGCTTTCTTT. Translated, it gives CASSPSRGRPGTEAFF.

This clonotype occurred many times. The chain is built from TRBV20-1 and TRBJ2-4; 8 bases map to TRBD2. Trimming removed 5 bases from V and 3 bases from J; junction bases left unmatched: 6. The CDR3 sequence is 14 residues long. The germline V gene has CDR1 DFQATT and CDR2 SNEGSKA (reference sequence). The CDR3 spells CSARSGMGKNIQYF. In DNA, the CDR3 is TGCAGTGCTCGTAGCGGGATGGGCAAAAACATTCAGTACTTC.

This clonotype occurred a few times. The CDR3 loop is CASSSGLGYTF. CDR3 DNA: TGTGCCAGCAGTTCAGGGCTCGGCTACACCTTC. The V and J genes are TRBV6-2 or TRBV6-3 and TRBJ1-2, with D possibly matching TRBD1 (5 bases). The germline gives CDR1 MNHEY, CDR2 SVGEGT. The CDR3 extends over 11 amino acids. The V end lost 4 bases, the J end lost 8 bases, and 8 bases lay between the germline ends.

This clonotype was counted many times. The V call is TRBV3-1, the J call TRBJ1-5; D is ambiguous. CDR1 and CDR2 (germline): LGHDT, YNNKEL (reference sequence). The CDR3 totals 13 residues. The V end was cut by 0 bases, the J end by 5 bases, with 5 bases between. The CDR3 loop reads CASSQDRDQPQHF. For the CDR3, the DNA is TGTGCCAGCAGCCAAGATAGGGATCAGCCCCAGCATTTT.

Only a few counts were recorded for this clonotype. The chain combines TRBV27 with TRBJ2-1; 10 bases agree with TRBD1. V gave up 4 bases and J gave up 8 bases; unmatched junction bases: 8. The CDR3 totals 15 residues. CDR1 is MNHEY and CDR2 is SMNVEV in the germline V gene (reference sequence). CDR3 bases: TGTGCCAGCAGTTCCCAGACAGGGGGCTTTGATGAGCAGTTCTTC. This sequence encodes CASSSQTGGFDEQFF.

The chain combines TRBV4-3 with TRBJ2-7; 11 bases align to TRBD2. The CDR3 spans 16 residues. Germline CDR1 and CDR2: LGHNA and YSLEER. V shed 0 bases, J shed 5 bases, and the junction held 6 bases outside the gene matches. The CDR3 spells CASSQDLVAGGNEQYF. The CDR3 DNA reads TGCGCCAGCAGCCAAGATCTAGTAGCGGGGGGGAACGAGCAGTACTTC.

This clonotype was observed a handful of times. V and J are TRBV20-1 and TRBJ1-2, with 7 nucleotides matching TRBD1. The CDR3 contains 14 residues. Trimming cost V 6 bases and J 7 bases; bases outside gene matches: 14. The V gene's germline CDR1 is DFQATT and CDR2 SNEGSKA (reference sequence). The CDR3 loop reads CSARTTGVIGGYTF. CDR3 DNA sequence: TGCAGTGCCCGAACCACAGGGGTAATTGGTGGCTACACCTTC.

This clonotype was observed many times. This chain joins TRBV20-1 and TRBJ2-1, with a weak D call TRBD2 (6 bases). This CDR3 comprises 16 residues. With 1 base removed from V and 6 bases from J, the gap between germline ends came to 19 bases. Germline assignment: CDR1 DFQATT and CDR2 SNEGSKA (reference sequence). The chain's CDR3 is CSARVADPSEGNEQFF. The CDR3 coding sequence is TGCAGTGCTAGAGTAGCGGACCCCTCCGAGGGCAATGAGCAGTTCTTC.

This clonotype was seen many times. The chain employs TRBV7-3 and TRBJ2-3; D may correspond to TRBD1 or TRBD2 (6 bases each). The CDR3 has 15 residues. Trimming left V 0 bases short and J 4 bases short, with 11 bases between. CDR1 is SGHTA and CDR2 is FQGTGA in the germline V gene. In nucleotides, the CDR3 is TGTGCCAGCAGCTTAACGACGGGGGCGGCAGATACGCAGTATTTT. Protein: CASSLTTGAADTQYF.

This clonotype has more than one count but fewer than ten. This chain links TRBV10-1 with TRBJ1-5, with a possible D match to TRBD1 (5 bases). CDR1 is WNHNN, CDR2 SYGVQD, per germline (reference sequence). The CDR3 extends over 12 amino acids. Deletions cut 6 bases from V and 9 bases from J, with 12 bases between. The CDR3 DNA sequence: TGCGCCAGCAGCCAGACCGGGGGGCCCCAGCATTTT. Its protein is CASSQTGGPQHF.

This clonotype was observed a few times. The chain combines TRBV6-2 or TRBV6-3 with TRBJ2-1; 9 positions agree with TRBD2. In germline, CDR1 is MNHEY, CDR2 SVGEGT. This CDR3 region has 18 residues. Trimming took 0 bases from V and 0 from J; bases not matched to a gene: 6. The CDR3 protein is CASSYSRSSGSSYNEQFF. CDR3 DNA sequence: TGTGCCAGCAGTTACTCTCGGAGTAGCGGGAGCTCCTACAATGAGCAGTTCTTC.

This clonotype was recorded at least ten times. V and J are TRBV29-1 and TRBJ2-2; a weak D match, TRBD1 (5 bases). V dropped 4 bases and J dropped 4 bases, with 10 bases sitting between them. Germline values: CDR1 SQVTM, CDR2 ANQGSEA. CDR3 length: 13 residues. CDR3 bases: TGCAGCGTTGGGTGGACAACCACCGGGGAGCTGTTTTTT. This translates into CSVGWTTTGELFF.

The chain has TRBV29-1 and TRBJ2-7, with D tentatively TRBD1 (6 bases). CDR3 length: 14 residues. Trimming left V 6 bases short and J 0 bases short, with 15 bases between. Germline CDR1 SQVTM, CDR2 ANQGSEA. In DNA form, the CDR3 reads TGCAGCGTGCTCGAGGGCAGGGGCTCCTACGAGCAGTACTTC. Its protein is CSVLEGRGSYEQYF.

Many counts were recorded for this clonotype. At one end the junction does not follow the germline gene, possibly because of a read error. The chain is built from TRBV9 and TRBJ2-5, with D possibly TRBD2 on 6 matching bases. This CDR3 is 13 amino acids long. Germline V gives CDR1 SGDLS, CDR2 YYNGEE. In DNA form, the CDR3 reads TGTGCCAGCAGCCCGGGGGACCAAGGGACCCAGTACTTC. It translates to CASSPGDQGTQYF.